This is a list of T cell receptor beta chains from one sample in a study of T cells in localized non-small cell lung cancer. Profiling relied on immunoSEQ multiplex PCR, and the TCRdb table lists in-frame clones only, not all of them. This table holds about 40,000 clones, roughly 79% found once. The sample was peripheral blood mononuclear cells, taken before any cancer treatment. Source of these receptors: a male donor aged 60 or over with stage II lung adenocarcinoma. Each CDR3 is given with its conserved first and last residue. Fields, in order: CDR3 length, J gene, D gene, V gene, clone size, CDR3 protein, CDR3 DNA. D genes are given only for firm matches. Clone size appears in some rows only: once, few, many, or a class for an expanded clone.

16,TRBJ1-1,-,TRBV18,-,CASSPPMGQSNTEAFF,TGTGCCAGCTCACCACCTATGGGTCAGTCGAACACTGAAGCTTTCTTT
15,TRBJ2-7,TRBD2,TRBV28,-,CASSLKTSGSREQYF,TGTGCCAGCAGTTTAAAGACTAGCGGGAGTAGGGAGCAGTACTTC
15,TRBJ2-4,TRBD1,TRBV5-6,-,CASSLWDRAIRVQYF,TGTGCCAGCAGCTTGTGGGACAGGGCGATTCGCGTTCAGTACTTC
11,TRBJ1-5,-,TRBV6-1,-,CASSGDSRSHF,TGTGCCAGCAGTGGTGACAGTCGATCGCATTTT
15,TRBJ2-1,-,TRBV10-3,-,CAISESGARGHEQFF,TGTGCCATCAGTGAGTCGGGGGCTAGAGGACATGAGCAGTTCTTC
12,TRBJ2-7,-,TRBV9,-,CASSATGYEQYF,TGTGCCAGCAGCGCCACCGGCTACGAGCAGTACTTC
14,TRBJ2-3,-,TRBV2,-,CASSDIYSPDTQYF,TGTGCCAGCAGTGACATTTATTCACCAGATACGCAGTATTTT
15,TRBJ2-7,-,TRBV7-2,-,CASSLEQGGWYEQYF,TGTGCCAGCAGCTTAGAACAGGGAGGATGGTACGAGCAGTACTTC
14,TRBJ1-1,-,TRBV28,-,CASSLLVGDTEAFF,TGTGCCAGCAGTTTATTGGTGGGAGACACTGAAGCTTTCTTT
15,TRBJ1-2,-,TRBV6-4,-,CASSDGGARVSGYTF,TGTGCCAGCAGTGACGGGGGGGCCCGGGTCTCTGGCTACACCTTC
12,TRBJ1-2,-,TRBV6-6,-,CASTIITGQGTF,TGTGCCAGCACCATAATAACAGGGCAAGGCACCTTC
14,TRBJ2-5,-,TRBV6-5,-,CASSSRATQETQYF,TGTGCCAGCAGTTCAAGGGCTACCCAAGAGACCCAGTACTTC
15,TRBJ2-1,-,TRBV25-1,-,CASSGLQGRSNEQFF,TGTGCCAGCAGTGGCCTCCAGGGTAGGAGCAATGAGCAGTTCTTC
13,TRBJ1-6,-,TRBV4-1,-,CASSQALNSPLHF,TGCGCCAGCAGCCAAGCGTTGAATTCACCCCTCCACTTT
17,TRBJ2-3,-,TRBV9,-,CASSVGRGGVSTDTQYF,TGTGCCAGCAGCGTGGGGCGGGGCGGGGTAAGCACAGATACGCAGTATTTT
16,TRBJ2-1,-,TRBV28,-,CASSLKGQGINDEQFF,TGTGCCAGCAGTTTAAAGGGTCAGGGGATTAACGATGAGCAGTTCTTC
13,TRBJ2-1,TRBD2,TRBV2,once,CASTREGLSEQFF,TGTGCCAGCACCCGGGAGGGACTCAGTGAGCAGTTCTTC
16,TRBJ1-1,-,TRBV27,once,CASSFVGPRENTEAFF,TGTGCCAGCAGTTTTGTTGGACCGAGGGAGAACACTGAAGCTTTCTTT
13,TRBJ1-1,-,TRBV5-1,-,CASSLRLNTEAFF,TGCGCCAGCAGCTTGAGACTGAACACTGAAGCTTTCTTT
12,TRBJ1-1,-,TRBV29-1,-,CSGRTGGTEAFF,TGCAGCGGACGGACTGGGGGCACTGAAGCTTTCTTT
15,TRBJ1-5,TRBD1,TRBV10-3,once,CAISESRDRVEAQHF,TGTGCCATCAGTGAGTCGAGGGACAGGGTGGAGGCCCAGCATTTT
15,TRBJ2-2,-,TRBV11-2,-,CASSFQRGWTGELFF,TGTGCCAGCAGCTTTCAAAGGGGGTGGACCGGGGAGCTGTTTTTT
11,TRBJ1-1,-,TRBV19,-,CATLTGSEAFF,TGTGCCACCCTAACAGGGTCTGAAGCTTTCTTT
15,TRBJ2-1,-,TRBV9,once,CASSAGSTGTNEQFF,TGTGCCAGCAGCGCCGGGAGTACGGGGACCAATGAGCAGTTCTTC
13,TRBJ2-7,-,TRBV6-4,few,CASSSTGGNEQYF,TGTGCCAGCAGCTCGACAGGAGGGAACGAGCAGTACTTC
14,TRBJ2-2,TRBD1,TRBV5-4,once,CASSPTGVAGELFF,TGTGCCAGCAGCCCCACAGGGGTAGCCGGGGAGCTGTTTTTT
15,TRBJ1-1,TRBD1,TRBV9,-,CASSSKTGGGTEAFF,TGTGCCAGCAGCTCCAAGACAGGGGGGGGCACTGAAGCTTTCTTT
13,TRBJ2-7,-,TRBV7-2,once,CASSQLRRNEQYF,TGTGCCAGCAGCCAGCTAAGACGGAACGAGCAGTACTTC
17,TRBJ2-1,TRBD2,TRBV11-2,-,CASSPSSGRSSYNEQFF,TGTGCCAGCAGCCCGTCTAGCGGGAGGAGCTCCTACAATGAGCAGTTCTTC
14,TRBJ2-3,-,TRBV14,-,CASSREQTTDTQYF,TGTGCCAGCAGCCGCGAGCAAACCACAGATACGCAGTATTTT
11,TRBJ2-3,-,TRBV20-1,-,CRADIADTQYF,TGCAGGGCGGATATAGCAGATACGCAGTATTTT
14,TRBJ2-1,TRBD2,TRBV5-1,-,CASTPPGGYNEQFF,TGCGCCAGCACGCCCCCGGGAGGCTACAATGAGCAGTTCTTC
17,TRBJ1-1,-,TRBV4-3,-,CASSQDIGGGQNTEAFF,TGCGCCAGCAGCCAAGACATCGGGGGGGGGCAGAACACTGAAGCTTTCTTT
17,TRBJ2-5,TRBD2,TRBV5-6,-,CASSRRTSGRLQETQYF,TGTGCCAGCAGCCGAAGGACTAGCGGGAGACTCCAAGAGACCCAGTACTTC
15,TRBJ1-1,-,TRBV5-5,-,CASSSRWGAGTEAFF,TGTGCCAGCAGCTCGCGCTGGGGGGCAGGTACTGAAGCTTTCTTT
14,TRBJ2-7,-,TRBV11-2,once,CASSSGLLSYEQYF,TGTGCCAGCAGCTCAGGACTACTCTCCTACGAGCAGTACTTC
15,TRBJ1-1,-,TRBV5-4,-,CASSLNEGMNTEAFF,TGTGCCAGCAGCTTAAACGAAGGCATGAACACTGAAGCTTTCTTT
14,TRBJ2-7,-,TRBV5-1,-,CASSSLTGSYEQYF,TGCGCCAGCAGCTCGTTAACAGGCTCCTACGAGCAGTACTTC
13,TRBJ2-1,-,TRBV18,-,CASSPPPLLEQFF,TGTGCCAGCTCACCACCGCCCCTGCTTGAGCAGTTCTTC
14,TRBJ1-1,-,TRBV6-5,-,CASSYIGLSTEAFF,TGTGCCAGCAGTTATATTGGCCTTTCCACTGAAGCTTTCTTT
16,TRBJ2-7,TRBD1,TRBV19,-,CASSARDSQPSYEQYF,TGTGCCAGTAGTGCCCGGGACAGTCAACCCTCCTACGAGCAGTACTTC